The 32 T cell receptor beta chains in this list originate from one sample, sequenced in a study of blood T cell repertoires in COVID-19. Generated by immunoSEQ multiplex PCR, the TCRdb table keeps only in-frame clones and is missing some. This table has approximately 59,000 clones, 80% to 90% appearing once. Material: peripheral blood. Receptor source: a human donor in a cohort sampled during active COVID-19.

The chain has TRBV10-3 and TRBJ1-5; 7 nucleotides align to TRBD1. The CDR3 extends over 14 amino acids. In germline, CDR1 is ENHRY, CDR2 SYGVKD. Unmatched junction bases numbered 3, after V lost 3 bases and J lost 4 bases. The CDR3 region has the DNA TGTGCCATCAGTGACGGGACAGCTAATCAGCCCCAGCATTTT. Protein product: CAISDGTANQPQHF.

This chain links TRBV19 with TRBJ2-4; D is unresolved. With 3 bases removed from V and 5 bases from J, the gap between germline ends came to 8 bases. The CDR3 consists of 13 residues. CDR1 LNHDA and CDR2 SQIVND come from the germline V gene (reference sequence). CDR3 bases: TGTGCCAGTAGTATGGGCAGAGAAAACATTCAGTACTTC. This codes for CASSMGRENIQYF.

This clone was detected only once. This sequence joins TRBV30 and TRBJ1-1; 9 bases fit TRBD1. The CDR3 totals 13 residues. V shed 4 bases, J shed 7 bases, and the junction held 7 bases outside the gene matches. The germline V gene has CDR1 GTSNPN and CDR2 SVGIG (reference sequence). The CDR3 coding sequence is TGTGCCTGGATCGGGGACAGGGTAGGTGAAGCTTTCTTT. It is translated as CAWIGDRVGEAFF.

This chain joins TRBV5-6 and TRBJ1-6, with TRBD1 matching 7 bases. The CDR3 consists of 15 residues. Unmatched junction bases numbered 4, after V lost 0 bases and J lost 7 bases. CDR1 is SGHDT and CDR2 is YYEEEE in the germline V gene. Here the CDR3 reads CASSLGQGYNSPLHF. The CDR3 DNA sequence: TGTGCCAGCAGCTTGGGACAGGGATACAATTCACCCCTCCACTTT.

The CDR3 reads CASSGDDRGGEKLFF. The CDR3 DNA reads as TGTGCCAGCAGTGGGGATGACAGGGGGGGTGAAAAACTGTTTTTT. V is TRBV27 and J is TRBJ1-4; TRBD1 matches 9 bases. Germline V gene data show CDR1 as MNHEY and CDR2 as SMNVEV (reference sequence). The CDR3 runs to 15 residues. V trimming: 5 bases; J trimming: 7 bases; junction bases outside the gene matches: 8.

This clone was seen just once. This chain links TRBV9 with TRBJ2-4, with 10 positions matching TRBD2. Germline-derived CDR1 and CDR2 are SGDLS and YYNGEE. There are 15 residues in the CDR3. J lost 7 bases, V lost 4 bases, and 8 bases had no gene match. DNA of the CDR3: TGTGCCAGCAGCTCACTACCGGGACTAGCGAACATTCAGTACTTC. It translates to CASSSLPGLANIQYF.

The CDR3: CASSINRVYEQYF. CDR3 sequence (DNA): TGTGCCAGCAGCATTAACAGGGTCTACGAGCAGTACTTC. The chain uses TRBV5-5 and TRBJ2-7; D is perhaps TRBD1 (6 bases). Per the germline V gene, CDR1 is SGHKS and CDR2 is YYEKEE (reference sequence). V gave up 4 bases and J gave up 3 bases, with 11 bases separating them. CDR3 size: 13 residues.

This clone was detected only a few times. The chain is built from TRBV7-2 and TRBJ1-1; TRBD1 might be the D (5 bases). Germline V gene sequence: CDR1 SGHTA, CDR2 FQGNSA. The CDR3 has 14 amino acids. V was clipped by 5 bases and J by 0 bases, with 10 bases between them. The CDR3 spells CASSADRLNTEAFF. The CDR3 nucleotides read TGTGCCAGCAGCGCCGACAGACTGAACACTGAAGCTTTCTTT.

The gene calls are TRBV5-1 and TRBJ2-5, with D uncertain. V was pared by 4 bases and J by 2 bases, with 15 bases between. CDR3 length equals 15 residues. Germline values: CDR1 SGHRS, CDR2 YFSETQ. The CDR3 protein is CASSSQQPTQETQYF. CDR3 nucleotides: TGCGCCAGCAGCAGTCAACAGCCCACTCAAGAGACCCAGTACTTC.

The genes are TRBV9 and TRBJ2-1; 16 positions agree with TRBD2. The CDR3 contains 16 residues. Trimming took 9 bases from V and 6 from J; bases not matched to a gene: 9. Germline V lookup: CDR1 SGDLS, CDR2 YYNGEE. The CDR3 loop is CATGPGLAGGLNEQFF. CDR3 DNA: TGTGCCACGGGACCGGGACTAGCGGGGGGGCTCAATGAGCAGTTCTTC.

This clone was seen just once. J is TRBJ1-2 and V is TRBV7-9, with a weak D call TRBD1 (6 bases). V lost 3 bases, J lost 2 bases, and 10 bases lay in between. The CDR3 contains 14 residues. Germline V gives CDR1 SEHNR, CDR2 FQNEAQ (reference sequence). CDR3 bases: TGTGCCAGCAGCTTCGGGGGGCGCAACTATGGCTACACCTTC. This codes for CASSFGGRNYGYTF.

This chain joins TRBV2 and TRBJ2-5; 9 nucleotides line up with TRBD2. Germline loops: CDR1 SNHLY, CDR2 FYNNEI. Losses at the gene ends were 4 bases for V and 5 bases for J; bases not matched to a gene: 8. This CDR3 has 15 amino acids. CDR3 residues: CASSVGTSRDETQYF. CDR3 DNA sequence: TGTGCCAGCAGTGTAGGGACTAGCCGTGACGAGACCCAGTACTTC.

The J gene is TRBJ1-2, the V gene TRBV19; a weak D match, TRBD1 (6 bases). Germline lookup yields CDR1 LNHDA and CDR2 SQIVND (reference sequence). This CDR3 region has 17 residues. V lost 1 base and J 2 bases, leaving 17 bases between the germline ends. CDR3 region: CASSIGGTQGRNYGYTF. The CDR3 DNA is TGTGCCAGTAGTATAGGGGGGACGCAGGGGCGCAACTATGGCTACACCTTC.

V is TRBV7-2 and J is TRBJ2-5, with TRBD2 identical over 13 bases. Losses at the gene ends were 4 bases for V and 4 bases for J; bases not matched to a gene: 9. Looked up from germline, CDR1 is SGHTA and CDR2 is FQGNSA. This CDR3 is 17 amino acids long. The CDR3 DNA is TGTGCCAGCAGCTCGACCAGACTAGCGGGGGGAGGAGAGACCCAGTACTTC. Translation gives CASSSTRLAGGGETQYF.

The V call is TRBV7-2, the J call TRBJ2-7; 7 bases line up with TRBD1. V lost 5 bases to trimming and J lost 2 bases; unmatched junction nucleotides: 6. Germline CDR1 and CDR2: SGHTA and FQGNSA. This CDR3 region has 14 residues. The CDR3 is CASSLGTAAYEQYF. The CDR3 region has the DNA TGTGCCAGCAGCCTAGGGACAGCTGCCTACGAGCAGTACTTC.

The chain uses TRBV19 and TRBJ2-1; possible D gene TRBD2, 5 bases. The V gene lost 7 bases and the J gene lost 3 bases, with 25 bases spanning the gap. The germline CDR1 and CDR2 sequences are LNHDA and SQIVND (reference sequence). The CDR3 length is 18 residues. The DNA for the CDR3 is TGTGCCAGTAAAAGCGGCGGCCGGCTTGGTTCGGACTACAATGAGCAGTTCTTC. The encoded protein is CASKSGGRLGSDYNEQFF. Combining the CDR3 with reference TRBV19 and TRBJ2-1 gives the whole variable domain DGGITQSPKYLFRKEGQNVTLSCEQNLNHDAMYWYRQDPGQGLRLIYYSQIVNDFQKGDIAEGYSVSREKKESFPLTVTSAQKNPTAFYLCASKSGGRLGSDYNEQFFGPGTRLTVL.

This clone was recorded a few times. The CDR3 region is CASSLASNYEQYF. CDR3 nucleotide sequence: TGTGCCAGCAGCTTGGCCTCAAACTACGAGCAGTACTTC. This chain connects TRBV7-9 to TRBJ2-7; D is unresolved. V gave up 3 bases and J gave up 3 bases, with 9 bases separating them. CDR1 is SEHNR and CDR2 is FQNEAQ in the germline V gene (reference sequence). CDR3 length equals 13 residues. Drawing the rest from reference TRBV7-9 and TRBJ2-7, the complete variable domain is DTGVSQNPRHKITKRGQNVTFRCDPISEHNRLYWYRQTLGQGPEFLTYFQNEAQLEKSRLLSDRFSAERPKGSFSTLEIQRTEQGDSAMYLCASSLASNYEQYFGPGTRLTVT.

V and J are TRBV7-8 and TRBJ2-1; 7 bases agree with TRBD1. Trimming removed 5 bases from V and 2 bases from J; junction bases left unmatched: 12. CDR1 and CDR2 (germline): SGHVS, FQNEAQ. The CDR3 has 17 residues. CDR3 coding DNA: TGTGCCAGCAGCCCCCCGTTCCCCGGGACAGCCTACAATGAGCAGTTCTTC. Translation gives CASSPPFPGTAYNEQFF.

The V call is TRBV10-3, the J call TRBJ1-3; 7 bases map to TRBD1. Trimming at V came to 10 bases and at J to 3 bases, leaving 12 bases not matched to a gene. The V gene's germline CDR1 is ENHRY and CDR2 SYGVKD. The CDR3 sequence is 15 residues long. CDR3 loop: CATGTALSSGNTIYF. Written as DNA, the CDR3 is TGTGCCACAGGGACAGCCCTAAGTAGTGGAAACACCATATATTTT.

The rearrangement joins TRBV24-1 to TRBJ1-1, with a possible D match to TRBD1 (6 bases). The CDR3 spans 15 residues. The V end was cut by 7 bases, the J end by 0 bases, with 14 bases between. Germline loops: CDR1 KGHDR, CDR2 SFDVKD. This CDR3 is CATRDSSSMNTEAFF. For the CDR3, the DNA is TGTGCCACCAGGGACAGTAGTTCAATGAACACTGAAGCTTTCTTT.

This chain uses TRBV30 with TRBJ1-3; D is unclear. Trimming removed 8 bases from V and 4 bases from J, with 15 bases in between. The length of the CDR3 is 13 residues. Germline CDR1 GTSNPN, CDR2 SVGIG (reference sequence). In DNA, the CDR3 is TGTGCCCTCAACGGAGGGTCCGGAAACACCATATATTTT. Translation: CALNGGSGNTIYF.

The chain is built from TRBV27 and TRBJ1-1; 8 nucleotides match TRBD1. CDR1 is MNHEY, CDR2 SMNVEV, per germline (reference sequence). V shed 2 bases, J shed 4 bases, and the junction held 3 bases outside the gene matches. CDR3 length equals 14 residues. CDR3 nucleotide sequence: TGTGCCAGCAGTTTAAACACAGGGGGCACTGAAGCTTTCTTT. Translating it yields CASSLNTGGTEAFF.

The chain carries TRBV6-2 or TRBV6-3 and TRBJ2-3; 8 positions agree with TRBD2. V dropped 2 bases and J dropped 1; count of bases not matched to a gene: 5. This CDR3 has 16 amino acids. The germline V gene encodes CDR1 MNHEY and CDR2 SVGEGT. The CDR3 region is CASSYRSTSGTDTQYF. DNA of the CDR3: TGTGCCAGCAGTTACCGCTCGACTAGCGGCACAGATACGCAGTATTTT.

This clone appeared a single time. This chain uses TRBV11-2 with TRBJ2-7, with TRBD2 as a possible D gene (5 bases). Deletions cut 4 bases from V and 0 bases from J, with 10 bases between. Germline CDR1 SGHAT, CDR2 FQNNGV. This CDR3 is 14 amino acids long. The CDR3 protein is CASSSFGGSYEQYF. The CDR3 nucleotides are TGTGCCAGCAGCTCGTTTGGAGGCTCCTACGAGCAGTACTTC.

This chain's CDR3 is CASSLWRFWAGNQPQHF. The CDR3 nucleotides are TGTGCCAGCAGTTTATGGAGATTTTGGGCCGGCAATCAGCCCCAGCATTTT. The rearrangement links TRBV28 to TRBJ1-5, with D unclear. V shed 0 bases and J shed 2 bases, with 14 bases lying between them. Germline assignment: CDR1 MDHEN and CDR2 SYDVKM. The CDR3 totals 17 residues.

The V call is TRBV5-1, the J call TRBJ1-1, with 9 bases that match TRBD1. V was clipped by 3 bases and J by 6 bases; unmatched bases: 15. Germline-derived CDR1 and CDR2 are SGHRS and YFSETQ. This CDR3 is built from 17 residues. The CDR3 sequence is CASSWGQGTNGRPEAFF. As DNA, the CDR3 is TGCGCCAGCAGCTGGGGACAGGGTACGAACGGTCGGCCTGAAGCTTTCTTT.

V gene TRBV6-5 combines with J gene TRBJ2-3, with D possibly TRBD2 on 5 matching bases. V was trimmed by 0 bases and J by 3 bases, leaving 13 bases between them. Germline CDR1 is MNHEY and CDR2 is SVGAGI. CDR3 length equals 16 residues. This chain's CDR3 is CASSYSIEGSTDTQYF. CDR3 sequence (DNA): TGTGCCAGCAGTTACTCGATTGAGGGTTCTACAGATACGCAGTATTTT.

This chain connects TRBV5-1 to TRBJ2-3; D call uncertain. Between the trimmed V and J ends, which lost 6 bases and 0 bases, there was a span of 11 bases. CDR3 length: 14 residues. The germline gives CDR1 SGHRS, CDR2 YFSETQ. The CDR3 bases are TGCGCCAGCACTCTGATCACTAGCACAGATACGCAGTATTTT. Protein sequence: CASTLITSTDTQYF.

This chain uses TRBV9 with TRBJ1-6; a possible D gene is TRBD1 (5 bases). V lost 7 bases, J lost 4 bases, and 12 bases lay in between. The CDR3 contains 14 residues. Germline lookup yields CDR1 SGDLS and CDR2 YYNGEE. CDR3 protein: CASAGGAYNSPLHF. The CDR3 DNA reads as TGTGCCAGCGCGGGAGGGGCGTATAATTCACCCCTCCACTTT.

The chain recombines TRBV5-6 with TRBJ2-3, with 8 bases identical to TRBD2. Germline CDR1 and CDR2: SGHDT and YYEEEE. The CDR3 covers 16 residues. V lost 4 bases and J lost 6; bases outside the gene matches: 13. CDR3 region: CASSVLGLGQVDTQYF. The CDR3 nucleotides read TGTGCCAGCAGCGTCCTGGGACTAGGTCAAGTTGATACGCAGTATTTT.

The V and J genes are TRBV30 and TRBJ1-2, with TRBD1 as a possible D gene (5 bases). Trimming took off 1 base at V and 1 base at J, with 7 bases between the two ends. The CDR3 is 13 residues long. Germline CDR1 and CDR2: GTSNPN and SVGIG (reference sequence). The CDR3 coding sequence is TGTGCCTGGAGTGCTCAGGGTAACTATGGCTACACCTTC. Translating gives CAWSAQGNYGYTF.

The genes are TRBV30 and TRBJ2-5; 10 positions agree with TRBD1. The V gene end was trimmed by 4 bases and the J gene end by 4 bases; junction bases not matched to a gene: 3. The CDR3 is made up of 13 amino acids. Germline V lookup: CDR1 GTSNPN, CDR2 SVGIG (reference sequence). The CDR3 sequence is CAWKGQGPETQYF. The DNA for the CDR3 is TGTGCCTGGAAGGGACAGGGGCCAGAGACCCAGTACTTC.